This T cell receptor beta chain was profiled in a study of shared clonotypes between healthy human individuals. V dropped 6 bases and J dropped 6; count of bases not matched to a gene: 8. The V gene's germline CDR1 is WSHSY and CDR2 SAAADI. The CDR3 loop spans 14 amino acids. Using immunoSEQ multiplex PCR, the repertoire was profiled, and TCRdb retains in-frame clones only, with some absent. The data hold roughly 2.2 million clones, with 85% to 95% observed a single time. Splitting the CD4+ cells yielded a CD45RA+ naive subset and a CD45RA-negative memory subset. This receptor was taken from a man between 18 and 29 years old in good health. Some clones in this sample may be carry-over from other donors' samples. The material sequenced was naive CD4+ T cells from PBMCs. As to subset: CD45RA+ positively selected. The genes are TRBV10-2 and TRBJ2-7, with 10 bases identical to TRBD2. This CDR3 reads CASRPGLANTEQYF. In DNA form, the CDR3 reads TGCGCCAGCAGGCCGGGACTAGCGAACACCGAGCAGTACTTC.